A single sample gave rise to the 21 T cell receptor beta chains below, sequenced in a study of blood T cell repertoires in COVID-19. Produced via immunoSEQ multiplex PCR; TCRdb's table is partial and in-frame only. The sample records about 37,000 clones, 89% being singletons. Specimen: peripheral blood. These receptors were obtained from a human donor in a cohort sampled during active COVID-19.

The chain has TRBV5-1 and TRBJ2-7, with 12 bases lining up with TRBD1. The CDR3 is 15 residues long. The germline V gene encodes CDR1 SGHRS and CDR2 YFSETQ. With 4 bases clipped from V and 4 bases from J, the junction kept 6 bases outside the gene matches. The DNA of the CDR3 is TGCGCCAGCAGCGGGGGGACAGGGGGCGATTACGAGCAGTACTTC. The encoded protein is CASSGGTGGDYEQYF.

The CDR3 spells CASSSGSSTEAFF. DNA of the CDR3: TGTGCCAGCAGCTCCGGGAGTAGCACTGAAGCTTTCTTT. The chain carries TRBV7-8 and TRBJ1-1; D unclear. CDR3 length: 13 residues. V was trimmed by 4 bases and J by 4 bases, leaving 10 bases between them. CDR1 and CDR2 from the germline V gene are SGHVS and FQNEAQ.

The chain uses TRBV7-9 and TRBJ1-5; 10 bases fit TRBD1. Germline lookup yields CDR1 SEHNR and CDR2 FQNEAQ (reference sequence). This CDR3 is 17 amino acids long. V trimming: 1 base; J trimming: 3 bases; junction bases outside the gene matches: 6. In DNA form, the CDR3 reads TGTGCCAGCAGCTTAGTGGCGGGACAGGGGTTCAATCAGCCCCAGCATTTT. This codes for CASSLVAGQGFNQPQHF.

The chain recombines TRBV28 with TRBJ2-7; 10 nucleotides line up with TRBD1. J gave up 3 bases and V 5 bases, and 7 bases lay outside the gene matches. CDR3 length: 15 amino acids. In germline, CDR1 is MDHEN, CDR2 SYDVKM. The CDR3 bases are TGTGCCAGCAGTCCACCTTGGACAGGGGGCTACGAGCAGTACTTC. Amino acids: CASSPPWTGGYEQYF.

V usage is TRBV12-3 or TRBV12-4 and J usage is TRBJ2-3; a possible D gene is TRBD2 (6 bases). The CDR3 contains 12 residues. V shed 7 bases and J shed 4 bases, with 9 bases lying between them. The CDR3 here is CASTGDADTQYF. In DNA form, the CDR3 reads TGTGCCAGCACGGGGGACGCAGATACGCAGTATTTT.

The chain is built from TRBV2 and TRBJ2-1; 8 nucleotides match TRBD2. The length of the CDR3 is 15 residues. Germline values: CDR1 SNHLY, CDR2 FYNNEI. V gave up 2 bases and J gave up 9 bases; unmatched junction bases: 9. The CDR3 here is CASSEYIGGAVEQFF. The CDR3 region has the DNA TGTGCCAGCAGTGAATACATCGGGGGGGCGGTTGAGCAGTTCTTC.

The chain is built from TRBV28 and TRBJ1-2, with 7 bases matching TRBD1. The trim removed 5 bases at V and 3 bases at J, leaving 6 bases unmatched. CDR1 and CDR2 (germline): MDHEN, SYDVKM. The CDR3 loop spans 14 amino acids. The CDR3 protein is CASSHRQGDYGYTF. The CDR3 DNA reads TGTGCCAGCAGTCACCGCCAGGGGGACTATGGCTACACCTTC.

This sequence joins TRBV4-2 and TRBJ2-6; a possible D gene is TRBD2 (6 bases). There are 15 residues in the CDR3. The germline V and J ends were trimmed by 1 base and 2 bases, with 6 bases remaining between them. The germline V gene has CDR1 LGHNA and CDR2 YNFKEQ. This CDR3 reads CASSQGGAGANVLTF. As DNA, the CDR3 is TGTGCCAGCAGCCAAGGGGGGGCTGGGGCCAACGTCCTGACTTTC.

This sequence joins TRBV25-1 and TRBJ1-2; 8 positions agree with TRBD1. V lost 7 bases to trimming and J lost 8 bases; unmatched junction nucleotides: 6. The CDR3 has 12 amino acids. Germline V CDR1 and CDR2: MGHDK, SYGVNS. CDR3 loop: CASMDRADGYTF. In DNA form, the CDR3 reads TGTGCCAGCATGGACAGGGCAGACGGCTACACCTTC.

CDR3 DNA sequence: TGTGCCAGCAGTGATCAGGGGATTAACACTGAAGCTTTCTTT. Its translation: CASSDQGINTEAFF. The rearrangement uses TRBV6-1 and TRBJ1-1; D possibly corresponds to TRBD1 (6 bases). Per the germline V gene, CDR1 is MNHNS and CDR2 is SASEGT. The V end lost 3 bases, the J end lost 2 bases, and 10 bases lay between the germline ends. CDR3 length: 14 residues.

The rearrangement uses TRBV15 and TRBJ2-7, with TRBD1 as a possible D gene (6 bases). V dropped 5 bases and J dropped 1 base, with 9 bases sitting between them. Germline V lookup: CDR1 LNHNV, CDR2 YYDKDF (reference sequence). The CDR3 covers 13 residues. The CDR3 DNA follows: TGTGCCACCAGCCCCGACAGGTCCTACGAGCAGTACTTC. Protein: CATSPDRSYEQYF.

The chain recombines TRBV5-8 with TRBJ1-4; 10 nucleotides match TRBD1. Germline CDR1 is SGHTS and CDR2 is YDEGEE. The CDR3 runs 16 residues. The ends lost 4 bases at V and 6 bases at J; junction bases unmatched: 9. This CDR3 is CASSPGLTGGYEKLFF. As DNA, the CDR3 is TGTGCCAGCAGCCCGGGGTTGACAGGGGGCTATGAAAAACTGTTTTTT.

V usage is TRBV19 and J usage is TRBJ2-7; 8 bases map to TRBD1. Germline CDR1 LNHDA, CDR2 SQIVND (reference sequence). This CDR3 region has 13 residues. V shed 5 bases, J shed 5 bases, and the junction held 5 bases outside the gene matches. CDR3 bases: TGTGCCAGTAGTCAGGGGGCCATCGACGAGCAGTACTTC. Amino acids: CASSQGAIDEQYF. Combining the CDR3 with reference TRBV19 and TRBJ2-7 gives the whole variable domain DGGITQSPKYLFRKEGQNVTLSCEQNLNHDAMYWYRQDPGQGLRLIYYSQIVNDFQKGDIAEGYSVSREKKESFPLTVTSAQKNPTAFYLCASSQGAIDEQYFGPGTRLTVT.

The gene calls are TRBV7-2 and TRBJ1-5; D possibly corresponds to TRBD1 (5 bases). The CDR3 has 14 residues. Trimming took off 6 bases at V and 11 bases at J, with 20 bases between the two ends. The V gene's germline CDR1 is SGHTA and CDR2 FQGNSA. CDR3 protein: CASSRDSLKSTQHF. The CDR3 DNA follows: TGTGCCAGCAGTCGGGACTCCTTAAAATCAACCCAGCATTTT.

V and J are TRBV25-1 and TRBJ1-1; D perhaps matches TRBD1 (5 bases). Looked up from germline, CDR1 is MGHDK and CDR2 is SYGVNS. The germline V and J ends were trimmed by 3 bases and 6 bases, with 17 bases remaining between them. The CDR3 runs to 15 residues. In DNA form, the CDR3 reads TGTGCCAGCAGTGATGGTACCCTGGGGCGCCCTGAAGCTTTCTTT. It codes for CASSDGTLGRPEAFF. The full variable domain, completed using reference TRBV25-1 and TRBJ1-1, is EADIYQTPRYLVIGTGKKITLECSQTMGHDKMYWYQQDPGMELHLIHYSYGVNSTEKGDLSSESTVSRIRTEHFPLTLESARPSHTSQYLCASSDGTLGRPEAFFGQGTRLTVV.

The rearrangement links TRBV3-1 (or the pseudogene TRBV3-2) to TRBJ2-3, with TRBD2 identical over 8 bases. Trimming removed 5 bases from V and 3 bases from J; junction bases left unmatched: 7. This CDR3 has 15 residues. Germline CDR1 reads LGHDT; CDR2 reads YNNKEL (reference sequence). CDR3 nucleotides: TGTGCCAGCAGCTCGGGGGGGGGTGTGACAGATACGCAGTATTTT. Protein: CASSSGGGVTDTQYF.

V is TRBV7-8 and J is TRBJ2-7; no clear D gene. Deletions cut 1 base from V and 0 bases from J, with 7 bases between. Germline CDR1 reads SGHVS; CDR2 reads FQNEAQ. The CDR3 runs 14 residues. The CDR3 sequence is CASSLVGSSYEQYF. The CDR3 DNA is TGTGCCAGCAGCTTAGTGGGCAGCTCCTACGAGCAGTACTTC.

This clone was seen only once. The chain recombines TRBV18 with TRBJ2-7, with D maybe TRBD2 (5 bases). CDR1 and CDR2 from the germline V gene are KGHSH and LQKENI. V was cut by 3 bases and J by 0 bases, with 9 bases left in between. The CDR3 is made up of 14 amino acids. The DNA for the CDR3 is TGTGCCAGCTCACCTTTCCGGGACTCCTACGAGCAGTACTTC. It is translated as CASSPFRDSYEQYF.

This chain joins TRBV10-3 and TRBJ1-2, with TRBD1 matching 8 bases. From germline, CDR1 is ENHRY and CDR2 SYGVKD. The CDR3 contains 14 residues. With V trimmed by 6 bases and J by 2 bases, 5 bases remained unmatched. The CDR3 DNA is TGTGCCATCAGGGGGACAGGCGTCAACTATGGCTACACCTTC. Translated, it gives CAIRGTGVNYGYTF.

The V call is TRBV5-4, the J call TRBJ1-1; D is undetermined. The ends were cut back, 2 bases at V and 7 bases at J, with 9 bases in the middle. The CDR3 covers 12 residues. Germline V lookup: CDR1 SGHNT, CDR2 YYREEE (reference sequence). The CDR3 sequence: CASSFGGNEAFF. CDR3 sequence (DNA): TGTGCCAGCAGCTTTGGCGGAAATGAAGCTTTCTTT.

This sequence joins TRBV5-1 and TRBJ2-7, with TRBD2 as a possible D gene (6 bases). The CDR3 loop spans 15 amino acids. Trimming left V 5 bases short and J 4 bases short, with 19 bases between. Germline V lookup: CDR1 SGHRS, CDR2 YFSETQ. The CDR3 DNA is TGCGCCAGCAGGGTCGGGACTCCCGTTTCTTACGAGCAGTACTTC. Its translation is CASRVGTPVSYEQYF.